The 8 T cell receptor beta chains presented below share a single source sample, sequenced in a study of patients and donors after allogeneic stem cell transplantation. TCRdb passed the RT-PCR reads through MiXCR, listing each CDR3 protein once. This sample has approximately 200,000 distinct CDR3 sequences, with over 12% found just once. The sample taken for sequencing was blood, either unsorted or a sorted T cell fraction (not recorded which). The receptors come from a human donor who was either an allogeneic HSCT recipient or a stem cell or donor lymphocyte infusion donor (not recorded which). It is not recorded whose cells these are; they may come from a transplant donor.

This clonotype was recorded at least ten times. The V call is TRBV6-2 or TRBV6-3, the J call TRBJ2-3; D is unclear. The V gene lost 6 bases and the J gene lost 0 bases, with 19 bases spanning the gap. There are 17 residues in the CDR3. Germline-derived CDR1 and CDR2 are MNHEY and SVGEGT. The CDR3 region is CASSPIPTITSTDTQYF. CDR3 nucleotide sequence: TGTGCCAGCAGCCCCATACCGACAATAACTAGCACAGATACGCAGTATTTT.

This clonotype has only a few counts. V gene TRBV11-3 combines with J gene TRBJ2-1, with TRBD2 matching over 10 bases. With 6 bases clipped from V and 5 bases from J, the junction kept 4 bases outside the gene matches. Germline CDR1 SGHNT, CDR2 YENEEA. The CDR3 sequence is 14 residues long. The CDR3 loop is CASRKREGNNEQFF. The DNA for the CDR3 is TGTGCCAGCAGAAAGCGGGAGGGCAACAATGAGCAGTTCTTC.

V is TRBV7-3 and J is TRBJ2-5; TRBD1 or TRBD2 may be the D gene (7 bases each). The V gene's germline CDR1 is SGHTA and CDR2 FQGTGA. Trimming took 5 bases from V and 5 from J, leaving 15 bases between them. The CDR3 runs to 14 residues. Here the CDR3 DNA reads TGTGCCAGCAGCGTTCAGGGGGGGAGCGAGACCCAGTACTTC. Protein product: CASSVQGGSETQYF.

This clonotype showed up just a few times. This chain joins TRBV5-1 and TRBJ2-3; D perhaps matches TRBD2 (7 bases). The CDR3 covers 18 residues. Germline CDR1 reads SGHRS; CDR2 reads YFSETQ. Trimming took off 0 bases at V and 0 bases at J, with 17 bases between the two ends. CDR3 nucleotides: TGCGCCAGCAGCTTGGCCAAGGGGGGGGTGACTAGCACAGATACGCAGTATTTT. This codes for CASSLAKGGVTSTDTQYF. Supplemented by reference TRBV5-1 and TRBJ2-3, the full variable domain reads KAGVTQTPRYLIKTRGQQVTLSCSPISGHRSVSWYQQTPGQGLQFLFEYFSETQRNKGNFPGRFSGRQFSNSRSEMNVSTLELGDSALYLCASSLAKGGVTSTDTQYFGPGTRLTVL.

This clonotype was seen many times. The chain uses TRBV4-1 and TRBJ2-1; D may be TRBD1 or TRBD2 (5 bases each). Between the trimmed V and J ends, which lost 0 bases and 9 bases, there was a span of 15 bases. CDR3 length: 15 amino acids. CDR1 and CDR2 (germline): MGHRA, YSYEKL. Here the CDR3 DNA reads TGCGCCAGCAGCCAAGAAGAGGGGCTAGCCAGTGAGCAGTTCTTC. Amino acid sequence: CASSQEEGLASEQFF.

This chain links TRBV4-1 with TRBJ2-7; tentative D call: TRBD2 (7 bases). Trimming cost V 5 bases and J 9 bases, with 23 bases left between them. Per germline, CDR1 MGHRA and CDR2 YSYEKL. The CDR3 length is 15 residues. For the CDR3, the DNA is TGCGCCAGCAGCTCGACAGGACTAGGACGTACGAGGCAGTACTTC. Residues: CASSSTGLGRTRQYF.

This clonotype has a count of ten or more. CDR3 sequence reads: CASSPRTSGGTQYF. The DNA for the CDR3 is TGTGCCAGCAGTCCCCGGACTAGCGGAGGTACGCAGTATTTT. The V call is TRBV2, the J call TRBJ2-3, with 10 bases identical to TRBD2. This CDR3 is built from 14 residues. Germline CDR1 and CDR2: SNHLY and FYNNEI. Losses at the gene ends were 5 bases for V and 8 bases for J; bases not matched to a gene: 7.

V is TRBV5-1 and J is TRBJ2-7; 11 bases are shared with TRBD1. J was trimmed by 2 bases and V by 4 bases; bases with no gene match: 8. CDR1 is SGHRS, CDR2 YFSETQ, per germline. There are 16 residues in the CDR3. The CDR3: CASSPGQGAITYEQYF. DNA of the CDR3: TGCGCCAGCAGCCCAGGACAGGGGGCGATTACCTACGAGCAGTACTTC.